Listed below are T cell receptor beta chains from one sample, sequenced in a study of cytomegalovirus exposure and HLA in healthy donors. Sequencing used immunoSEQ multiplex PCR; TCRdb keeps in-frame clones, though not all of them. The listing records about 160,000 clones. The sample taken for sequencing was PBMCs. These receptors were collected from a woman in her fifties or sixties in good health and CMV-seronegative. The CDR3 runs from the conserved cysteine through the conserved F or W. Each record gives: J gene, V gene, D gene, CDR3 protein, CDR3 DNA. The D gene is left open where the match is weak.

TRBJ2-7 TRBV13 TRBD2 CASSPSWGGTNSYEQYF TGTGCCAGCAGCCCCTCCTGGGGGGGGACTAATTCCTACGAGCAGTACTTC
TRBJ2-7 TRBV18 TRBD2 CASSSWTSGRAYEQYF TGTGCCAGCTCATCCTGGACTAGCGGGAGGGCCTACGAGCAGTACTTC
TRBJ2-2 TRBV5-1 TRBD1 CASSFPVQGAKNTGELFF TGCGCCAGCAGCTTTCCCGTACAGGGGGCAAAGAACACCGGGGAGCTGTTTTTT
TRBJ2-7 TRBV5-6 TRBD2 CASITSGGASYEQYF TGTGCCAGCATTACTAGCGGGGGAGCCTCCTACGAGCAGTACTTC
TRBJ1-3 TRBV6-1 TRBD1 CASSRDRVLNTIYF TGTGCCAGCAGTAGGGACAGGGTGTTAAACACCATATATTTT
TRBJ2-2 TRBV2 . CASTTGLTGELFF TGTGCCAGCACTACAGGGCTCACCGGGGAGCTGTTTTTT
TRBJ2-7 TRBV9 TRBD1 CASSVAGQGAGEQYF TGTGCCAGCAGCGTAGCGGGACAGGGGGCGGGAGAGCAGTACTTC
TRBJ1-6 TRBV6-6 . CASSHTSYNSPLHF TGTGCCAGCAGCCACACCTCCTATAATTCACCCCTCCACTTT
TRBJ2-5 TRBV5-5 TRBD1 CASSPGQGQETQYF TGTGCCAGCAGCCCGGGACAGGGTCAAGAGACCCAGTACTTC
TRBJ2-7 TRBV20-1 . CSGFLAYEQYF TGCAGTGGTTTCCTAGCCTACGAGCAGTACTTC
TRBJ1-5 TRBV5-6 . CASSFQNQPQHF TGTGCCAGCAGCTTTCAGAATCAGCCCCAGCATTTT
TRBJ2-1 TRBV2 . CASSEALGQSSYNEQFF TGTGCCAGCAGTGAAGCTCTGGGCCAAAGTTCCTACAATGAGCAGTTCTTC
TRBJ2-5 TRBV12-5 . CASGLSSQGETQYF TGTGCTAGTGGTTTGTCGTCCCAGGGTGAGACCCAGTACTTC
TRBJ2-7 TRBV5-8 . CASSSRGGETYEQYF TGTGCCAGCAGCTCCCGGGGCGGGGAAACCTACGAGCAGTACTTC
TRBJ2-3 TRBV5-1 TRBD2 CASSPGLAGTDTQYF TGCGCCAGCAGCCCAGGACTAGCGGGCACAGATACGCAGTATTTT
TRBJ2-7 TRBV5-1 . CASSNTGMQSYEQYF TGCGCCAGCAGCAATACAGGGATGCAGTCCTACGAGCAGTACTTC
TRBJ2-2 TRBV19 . CASSIIGINTGELFF TGTGCCAGTAGTATAATCGGGATAAACACCGGGGAGCTGTTTTTT
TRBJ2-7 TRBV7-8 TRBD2 CASSRTSVRYEQYF TGTGCCAGCAGCAGGACTAGCGTCAGATACGAGCAGTACTTC
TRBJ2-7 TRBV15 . CATSRSGSSYEQYF TGTGCCACCAGCAGGTCCGGGAGTTCCTACGAGCAGTACTTC
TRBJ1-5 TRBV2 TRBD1 CASSVGRGGNQPQHF TGTGCCAGCAGTGTGGGCAGGGGGGGCAATCAGCCCCAGCATTTT
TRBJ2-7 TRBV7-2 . CASSSPYEQYF TGTGCCAGCAGCTCTCCCTACGAGCAGTACTTC
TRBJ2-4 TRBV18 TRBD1 CASSQTTGATAKNIQYF TGTGCCAGCTCACAAACAACAGGGGCCACAGCCAAAAACATTCAGTACTTC
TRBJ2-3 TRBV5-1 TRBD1 CASSLGQGDTQYF TGCGCCAGCAGCCTGGGACAGGGAGATACGCAGTATTTT
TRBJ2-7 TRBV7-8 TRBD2 CASSLAWLAGTYEQYF TGTGCCAGCAGCTTAGCGTGGCTAGCGGGGACCTACGAGCAGTACTTC
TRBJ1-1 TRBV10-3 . CAISEQAEAFF TGTGCCATCAGTGAACAGGCTGAAGCTTTCTTT
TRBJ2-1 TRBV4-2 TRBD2 CASSHRLAGSYNEQFF TGTGCCAGCAGCCACAGACTAGCGGGTTCCTACAATGAGCAGTTCTTC
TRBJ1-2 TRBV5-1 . CASSLVGGEPGYGYTF TGCGCCAGCAGCTTGGTAGGAGGGGAACCTGGCTATGGCTACACCTTC
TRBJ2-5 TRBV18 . CASSPPLGPSQTQYF TGTGCCAGCTCACCACCATTGGGGCCCTCCCAGACCCAGTACTTC
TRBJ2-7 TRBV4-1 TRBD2 CASSVPGTSVEQYF TGCGCCAGCAGCGTACCCGGGACTAGCGTCGAGCAGTACTTC
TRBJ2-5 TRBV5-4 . CASSLAYVQETQYF TGTGCCAGCAGCTTGGCCTACGTCCAAGAGACCCAGTACTTC
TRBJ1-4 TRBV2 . CASSIRGSTNEKLFF TGTGCCAGCAGTATTAGGGGGAGCACTAATGAAAAACTGTTTTTT
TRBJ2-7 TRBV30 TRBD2 CAWRGAGGRSYEQYF TGTGCCTGGAGGGGAGCGGGAGGGCGGTCCTACGAGCAGTACTTC
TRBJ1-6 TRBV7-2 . CASSSLGEGSPLHF TGTGCCAGCAGTTCATTAGGGGAGGGTTCACCCCTCCACTTT
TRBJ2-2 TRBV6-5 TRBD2 CASSQAAGTTGELFF TGTGCCAGCAGCCAGGCAGCGGGGACGACCGGGGAGCTGTTTTTT
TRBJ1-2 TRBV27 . CASSFRSPSYGYTF TGTGCCAGCAGTTTTCGGAGCCCCAGCTATGGCTACACCTTC
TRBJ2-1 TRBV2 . CASSSPRGGSYNEQFF TGTGCCAGCAGCTCCCCTAGGGGAGGCTCCTACAATGAGCAGTTCTTC
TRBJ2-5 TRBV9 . CASSPNGYQETQYF TGTGCCAGCAGTCCCAACGGGTACCAAGAGACCCAGTACTTC
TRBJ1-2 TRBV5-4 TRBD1 CASSLVGTGGAGYTF TGTGCCAGCAGCTTGGTTGGGACAGGGGGCGCCGGCTACACCTTC
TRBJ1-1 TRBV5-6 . CASSLQTQGAFF TGTGCCAGCAGCCTTCAGACCCAGGGAGCTTTCTTT
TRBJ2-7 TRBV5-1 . CASRPRGDGLYEQYF TGCGCCAGCAGACCCAGAGGTGACGGATTATACGAGCAGTACTTC
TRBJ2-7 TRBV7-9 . CASSLGRGKDDEQYF TGTGCCAGCAGCTTAGGTAGAGGAAAAGATGACGAGCAGTACTTC
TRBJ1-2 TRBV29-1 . CSGYRELEGYTF TGCAGCGGATACAGGGAACTCGAGGGCTACACCTTC
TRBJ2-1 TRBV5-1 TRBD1 CASSPGTGPYNEQFF TGCGCCAGCAGCCCCGGGACAGGGCCTTACAATGAGCAGTTCTTC
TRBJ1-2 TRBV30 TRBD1 CAGQGENYGYTF TGTGCCGGCCAGGGGGAAAACTATGGCTACACCTTC
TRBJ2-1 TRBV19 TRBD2 CASSIPGLAGGMVYNEQFF TGTGCCAGTAGTATCCCCGGACTAGCGGGAGGTATGGTGTACAATGAGCAGTTCTTC
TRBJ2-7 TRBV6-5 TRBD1 CASIQGYEQYF TGTGCCAGCATACAGGGGTATGAGCAGTACTTC
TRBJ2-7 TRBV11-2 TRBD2 CASSERTRTYEQYF TGTGCCAGCAGCGAGCGGACTAGGACCTACGAGCAGTACTTC
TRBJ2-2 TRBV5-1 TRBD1 CASSGGQSGTGELFF TGCGCCAGCAGCGGGGGACAGTCGGGGACCGGGGAGCTGTTTTTT